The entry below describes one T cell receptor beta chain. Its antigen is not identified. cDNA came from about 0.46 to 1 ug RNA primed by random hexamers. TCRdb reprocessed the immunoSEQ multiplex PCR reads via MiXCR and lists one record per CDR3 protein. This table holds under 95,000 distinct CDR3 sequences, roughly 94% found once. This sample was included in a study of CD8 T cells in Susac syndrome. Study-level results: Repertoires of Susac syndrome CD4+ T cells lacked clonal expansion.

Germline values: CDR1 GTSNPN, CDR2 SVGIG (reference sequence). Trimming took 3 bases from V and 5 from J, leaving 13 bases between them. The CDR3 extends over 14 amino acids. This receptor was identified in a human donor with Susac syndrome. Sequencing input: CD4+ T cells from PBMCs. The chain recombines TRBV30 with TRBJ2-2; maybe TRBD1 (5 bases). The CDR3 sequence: CAWRRGSGTGELFF. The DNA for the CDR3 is TGTGCCTGGAGAAGGGGATCGGGTACCGGGGAGCTGTTTTTT.